This record concerns one TCR beta chain sequence. The antigen is not known. CDR3 length: 16 residues. Trimming cost V 5 bases and J 4 bases, with 18 bases left between them. In germline, CDR1 is MGHDK, CDR2 SYGVNS. Time point noted: after neoadjuvant nivolumab, at surgical resection. Blood cells were analyzed directly, without culture or expansion. Assay: immunoSEQ multiplex PCR; the TCRdb copy retains only in-frame clones and omits some. In the table there are some 61,000 clones, about 88% of which are singletons. This record comes from a study of neoadjuvant anti-PD-1 for oral cavity cancer. Study at large: Patients without progression received a fourth nivolumab dose around day 43, then surgical resection on days 50-56.

Findings of the study overall: Higher pretreatment blood Treg/Th17 ratios correlated with higher pretreatment blood and lower post-treatment tumor TCRbeta clonality. Post-nivolumab, blood T cell clonality was significantly elevated in non-responders.

The origin of this receptor is a person aged 40 to 85 with oral cavity squamous cell carcinoma. V usage is TRBV25-1 and J usage is TRBJ1-5; D is possibly TRBD1 (6 bases). The sequences come from PBMCs, collected after nivolumab (anti-PD-1) treatment. CDR3 loop: CASSPQGPIGNQPQHF. The CDR3 DNA is TGTGCCAGCAGTCCACAGGGACCCATCGGGAATCAGCCCCAGCATTTT. The full variable domain, with the rest looked up from reference TRBV25-1 and TRBJ1-5, is EADIYQTPRYLVIGTGKKITLECSQTMGHDKMYWYQQDPGMELHLIHYSYGVNSTEKGDLSSESTVSRIRTEHFPLTLESARPSHTSQYLCASSPQGPIGNQPQHFGDGTRLSIL.